The 5 T cell receptor beta chains below come from one sample, sequenced in a study of cytomegalovirus exposure and HLA in healthy donors. PCR employed 60 Vbeta and 13 Jbeta primers. TCRdb keeps only in-frame clones here, not all; method: immunoSEQ multiplex PCR. Here the sample spans around 65,000 clones, 60% to 80% being singletons. Sequenced input: PBMCs. All receptors come from a man between 25 and 39 years old in good health and CMV-seronegative.

V and J are TRBV6-5 and TRBJ2-7, with 7 bases fitting TRBD1. Germline CDR1 and CDR2: MNHEY and SVGAGI. V shed 7 bases and J 3 bases; nucleotides not matched to a gene: 9. The CDR3 extends over 14 amino acids. DNA of the CDR3: TGTGCCAGCACCAAGGGACAGCCGCGCTACGAGCAGTACTTC. It codes for CASTKGQPRYEQYF.

The chain carries TRBV7-8 and TRBJ2-3; D ambiguous. The germline V gene has CDR1 SGHVS and CDR2 FQNEAQ. Deletions cut 2 bases from V and 1 base from J, with 13 bases between. The CDR3 is 16 residues long. The CDR3 DNA reads TGTGCCAGCAGCTTAAGCTCTATACTTGGCACAGATACGCAGTATTTT. The encoded protein is CASSLSSILGTDTQYF.

This clone was counted a few times. The gene calls are TRBV19 and TRBJ1-5, with D tentatively TRBD1 (5 bases). V was trimmed by 2 bases and J by 3 bases, leaving 11 bases between them. Germline V lookup: CDR1 LNHDA, CDR2 SQIVND (reference sequence). CDR3 length equals 15 residues. The CDR3 DNA reads as TGTGCCAGTAGTATAACGAGACAGTTCAATCAGCCCCAGCATTTT. It yields the protein CASSITRQFNQPQHF. The full variable domain, completed using reference TRBV19 and TRBJ1-5, is DGGITQSPKYLFRKEGQNVTLSCEQNLNHDAMYWYRQDPGQGLRLIYYSQIVNDFQKGDIAEGYSVSREKKESFPLTVTSAQKNPTAFYLCASSITRQFNQPQHFGDGTRLSIL.

The genes are TRBV5-1 and TRBJ2-3; perhaps TRBD2 as D (6 bases). Trimming shortened V by 7 bases and J by 2 bases, and 14 bases separated the two germline ends. The CDR3 loop spans 14 amino acids. Looked up from germline, CDR1 is SGHRS and CDR2 is YFSETQ. CDR3: CASSLAGLTDTQYF. The CDR3 DNA sequence: TGCGCCAGCTCACTAGCAGGCCTCACAGATACGCAGTATTTT.

The V gene is TRBV12-5, the J gene TRBJ1-6; D unresolved. Trimming shortened V by 6 bases and J by 6 bases, and 9 bases separated the two germline ends. Germline CDR1 is LGHNT and CDR2 is FRNRAP. This CDR3 region has 13 residues. CDR3 in DNA: TGTGCTAGTGGCCCCAGGATTAATTCACCCCTCCACTTT. Residues: CASGPRINSPLHF.